Below, one T cell receptor beta chain is given with its context. Antigen unknown. The authors ran a second PCR of about 7 to 12 cycles using a sample-barcoded 5' primer and a J-beta primer mix. In TCRdb, the 5' RACE reads were re-called with MiXCR into one record per CDR3 protein. The profile shows 780,000 or so distinct CDR3 sequences, 20% to 25% of them singletons. There were at least 5 micrograms of total RNA extracted from every sample. The entry originates in a study of blood T cells in healthy people across ages. Study results and limitations: There was no known CMV status for donors, so expanded clonotype changes were possibly confounded.

The CDR3 length is 15 residues. Trimming cost V 5 bases and J 0 bases; bases outside gene matches: 6. These data also formed part of another study, on T cells of mothers and their children. From that report: The yield was over 9.5 million TCR beta CDR3 reads from each mother and a few million from each child. It was related mother-child pairs that showed slightly higher overlap than unrelated pairs, without reaching significance.

Sample: blood. This receptor was taken from a boy aged 5-17 years in good health. The chain links TRBV12-3 or TRBV12-4 to TRBJ2-7; 8 bases agree with TRBD1. CDR3 nucleotides: TGTGCCAGCAGTCCAAACAGGGGGAGCTCCTACGAGCAGTACTTC. It yields the protein CASSPNRGSSYEQYF.